This T cell receptor beta chain was obtained from a study of blood T cell repertoires in COVID-19. Study background: COVID-19 samples, acute and convalescent, were from the United States, Italy and Spain.

V was cut by 7 bases and J by 8 bases, with 14 bases left in between. There are 12 residues in the CDR3. CDR1 is MNHEY, CDR2 SVGAGI, per germline. This clone was detected once. Sequencing was performed with immunoSEQ multiplex PCR; in TCRdb, only in-frame clones are kept and a portion is missing. Of over 85,000 clones listed, more than 85% are singletons. The specimen was peripheral blood. The chain links TRBV6-5 to TRBJ1-2; unclear D gene. This receptor was obtained from a man aged 40-55 years with acute or convalescent COVID-19. The CDR3 bases are TGTGCCAGCATGGTCAGGTTTGGAGGCTACACCTTC. Translation: CASMVRFGGYTF.